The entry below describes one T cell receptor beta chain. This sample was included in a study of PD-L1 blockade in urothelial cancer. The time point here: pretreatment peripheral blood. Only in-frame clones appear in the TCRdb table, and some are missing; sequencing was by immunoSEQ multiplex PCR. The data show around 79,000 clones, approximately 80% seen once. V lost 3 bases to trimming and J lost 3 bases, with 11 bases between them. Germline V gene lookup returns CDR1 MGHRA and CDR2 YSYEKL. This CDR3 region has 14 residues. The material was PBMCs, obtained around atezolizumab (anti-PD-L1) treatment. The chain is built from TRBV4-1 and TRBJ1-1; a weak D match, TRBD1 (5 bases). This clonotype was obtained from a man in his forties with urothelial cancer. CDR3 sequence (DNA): TGCGCCAGCAGCCAGCCCGGGGGGTACACTGAAGCTTTCTTT. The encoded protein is CASSQPGGYTEAFF.